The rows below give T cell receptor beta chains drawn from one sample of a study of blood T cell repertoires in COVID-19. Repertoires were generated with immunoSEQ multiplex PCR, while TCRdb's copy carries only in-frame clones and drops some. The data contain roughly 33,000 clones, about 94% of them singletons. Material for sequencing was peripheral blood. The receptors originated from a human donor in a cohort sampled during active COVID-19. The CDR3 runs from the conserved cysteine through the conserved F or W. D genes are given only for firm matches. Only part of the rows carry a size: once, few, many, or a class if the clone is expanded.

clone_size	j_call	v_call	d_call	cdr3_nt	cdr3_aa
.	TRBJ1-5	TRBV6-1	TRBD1	TGTGCCAGCAGTGAACGAATGGGACAGAACAACAATCAGCCCCAGCATTTT	CASSERMGQNNNQPQHF
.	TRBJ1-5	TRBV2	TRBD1	TGTGCCAGCAGTGTCCGGGACAGGGGAGGGTATAGCAATCAGCCCCAGCATTTT	CASSVRDRGGYSNQPQHF
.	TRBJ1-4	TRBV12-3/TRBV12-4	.	TGTGCCAGCAGTACGAACAGGGATGTAAAACTGTTTTTT	CASSTNRDVKLFF
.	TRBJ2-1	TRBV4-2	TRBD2	TGTGCCAGCAGCCAAGATTCGCCCCCTAGCGGGGGGGGGATGGATGAGCAGTTCTTC	CASSQDSPPSGGGMDEQFF
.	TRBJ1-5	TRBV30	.	TGTGCCTGGAGTACAGGGACAAGCAATCAGCCCCAGCATTTT	CAWSTGTSNQPQHF
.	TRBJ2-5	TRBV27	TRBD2	TGTGCCAGCAGCCCAGGAGGGCGGGGGGGAAAGAAGACCCAGTACTTC	CASSPGGRGGKKTQYF
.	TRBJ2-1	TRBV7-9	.	TGTGCCAGCAGCTCTCCGGGAACGCGTTCTCGGGAGCAGTTCTTC	CASSSPGTRSREQFF
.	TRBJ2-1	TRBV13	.	TGTGCCAGCAGAACTATTTCTAGGGGCAGGAATGAGCAGTTCTTC	CASRTISRGRNEQFF
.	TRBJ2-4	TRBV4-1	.	TGCGCCAGCAGCCAAATTATCCCAGCGGAACTCAAAAACATTCAGTACTTC	CASSQIIPAELKNIQYF
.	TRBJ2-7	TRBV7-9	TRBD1	TGTGCCAGCAGCTCGTTAGGACAGGCCTGGGCCGAGCAGTACTTC	CASSSLGQAWAEQYF
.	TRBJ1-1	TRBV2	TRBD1	TGTGCCAGCAGTCGGGACAGGGGGCATGAAGCTTTCTTT	CASSRDRGHEAFF
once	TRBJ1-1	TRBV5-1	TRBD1	TGCGCCAGCAGCGGTGACAGGGGAACTGAAGCTTTCTTT	CASSGDRGTEAFF
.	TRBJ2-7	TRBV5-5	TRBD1	TGTGCCAGCAGCGGTACAGGGGACGAGCAGTACTTC	CASSGTGDEQYF
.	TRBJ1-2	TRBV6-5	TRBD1	TGTGCCAGCAGCCTCCAAGGGGGCCACTATGGCTACACCTTC	CASSLQGGHYGYTF
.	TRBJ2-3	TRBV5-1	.	TGCGCCAGCAGCTTGGTAGACACCCGCACAGATACGCAGTATTTT	CASSLVDTRTDTQYF
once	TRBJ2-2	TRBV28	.	TGTGCCAGCAGTCCCTCAACAACAACCGGGGAGCTGTTTTTT	CASSPSTTTGELFF
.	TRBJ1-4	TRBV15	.	TGTGCCACCAGGGCGGTACAGGCAACTAATGAAAAACTGTTTTTT	CATRAVQATNEKLFF
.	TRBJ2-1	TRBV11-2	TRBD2	TGTGCCAGCAGCTTTAACGCGGGGGGCGTAGATGAGCAGTTCTTC	CASSFNAGGVDEQFF
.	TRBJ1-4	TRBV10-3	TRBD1	TGTGCCATCAGTGATGGGACAGCTAATGAAAAACTGTTTTTT	CAISDGTANEKLFF
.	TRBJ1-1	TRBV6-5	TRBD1	TGTGCCAGCAGTCGACGGGACAGTAACACTGAAGCTTTCTTT	CASSRRDSNTEAFF
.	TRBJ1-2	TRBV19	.	TGTGCCAGTAAGGACAGTACTAACTATGGCTACACCTTC	CASKDSTNYGYTF
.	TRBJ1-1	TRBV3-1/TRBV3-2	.	TGTGCCAGCAGCCAGTGGGAAGTTCAGGGCGCGAATCTGGTCACTGAAGCTTTCTTT	CASSQWEVQGANLVTEAFF
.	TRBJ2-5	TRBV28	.	TGTGCCAGCCAACCTCTAGCACCTCAAGAACAAGAGACCCAGTACTTC	CASQPLAPQEQETQYF